The 25 T cell receptor beta chains reported below all come from one sample, sequenced in a study of blood T cells in healthy people across ages. Alongside a J-beta primer mix, a sample-barcoded 5' primer served in a second PCR lasting about 7 to 11 cycles. From the 5' RACE reads, TCRdb called clonotypes with MiXCR, one entry per CDR3 protein. Here the sample spans approximately 1.5 million distinct CDR3 sequences, roughly 30% being singletons. Sequences were obtained from blood. The receptors derive from a woman in her twenties or thirties in good health.

V gene TRBV20-1 combines with J gene TRBJ2-3, with D possibly being TRBD2 (6 bases). Per germline, CDR1 DFQATT and CDR2 SNEGSKA (reference sequence). CDR3 size: 15 residues. The germline V and J ends were trimmed by 1 base and 2 bases, with 13 bases remaining between them. Here the CDR3 reads CSARVLARNTDTQYF. Written as DNA, the CDR3 is TGCAGTGCTAGAGTTCTAGCGAGGAACACAGATACGCAGTATTTT.

V gene TRBV28 combines with J gene TRBJ1-4; D is undetermined. This CDR3 is built from 12 residues. The ends were cut back, 5 bases at V and 6 bases at J, with 7 bases in the middle. The V gene's germline CDR1 is MDHEN and CDR2 SYDVKM. CDR3 amino acids: CASSLQHEKLFF. As DNA, the CDR3 is TGTGCCAGCAGTCTCCAGCATGAAAAACTGTTTTTT.

This clonotype was counted a few times. The CDR3 DNA is TGTGCCAGCAGCTTGGGGGCCCGGGCTAGCGTTTACACCGGGGAGCTGTTTTTT. Translated, it gives CASSLGARASVYTGELFF. V and J are TRBV7-2 and TRBJ2-2; D is possibly TRBD1 or TRBD2 (6 bases each). Germline V gene sequence: CDR1 SGHTA, CDR2 FQGNSA. Trimming pared 3 bases from V and 3 bases from J, leaving 20 bases between. This CDR3 comprises 18 residues.

This clonotype was found a few times. The V call is TRBV7-9, the J call TRBJ1-5; TRBD1 is a possible D gene (5 bases). Trimming removed 5 bases from V and 0 bases from J, with 11 bases in between. This CDR3 region has 15 residues. CDR1 is SEHNR, CDR2 FQNEAQ, per germline (reference sequence). CDR3 amino acids: CASSRDGHSNQPQHF. CDR3 nucleotide sequence: TGTGCCAGCAGCCGGGACGGCCATAGCAATCAGCCCCAGCATTTT.

A few counts support this clonotype. The chain combines TRBV20-1 with TRBJ2-7, with 7 positions matching TRBD2. The length of the CDR3 is 21 residues. The trim removed 2 bases at V and 6 bases at J, leaving 31 bases unmatched. From germline, CDR1 is DFQATT and CDR2 SNEGSKA (reference sequence). CDR3 amino acids: CSARPGGSSGPTYAIGLEQYF. CDR3 nucleotides: TGCAGTGCTAGACCCGGGGGGTCGTCTGGTCCCACCTACGCCATCGGACTCGAGCAGTACTTC.

This clonotype was counted a few times. Written as DNA, the CDR3 is TGTGCCAGCAGCAAATCCGACTACGAGCAGTACTTC. Translating it yields CASSKSDYEQYF. V gene TRBV28 combines with J gene TRBJ2-7, with D unresolved. The CDR3 extends over 12 amino acids. V dropped 6 bases and J dropped 3 bases, with 9 bases sitting between them. CDR1 is MDHEN and CDR2 is SYDVKM in the germline V gene.

A single count supports this clonotype. The chain links TRBV20-1 to TRBJ2-3, with 8 bases that match TRBD2. This CDR3 is 16 amino acids long. Losses at the gene ends were 0 bases for V and 2 bases for J; bases not matched to a gene: 7. The germline gives CDR1 DFQATT, CDR2 SNEGSKA (reference sequence). The CDR3 bases are TGCAGTGCTAGAGATTACGCTAGCGGGTACACAGATACGCAGTATTTT. Translation gives CSARDYASGYTDTQYF.

The chain employs TRBV12-3 or TRBV12-4 and TRBJ2-2, with 8 bases matching TRBD2. This CDR3 comprises 16 residues. The trim removed 1 base at V and 5 bases at J, leaving 6 bases unmatched. The CDR3 is CASSLEPGGWTGELFF. The DNA for the CDR3 is TGTGCCAGCAGTTTAGAGCCGGGAGGGTGGACCGGGGAGCTGTTTTTT.

The rearrangement joins TRBV20-1 to TRBJ2-3, with D uncertain. CDR3 length equals 11 residues. The germline CDR1 and CDR2 sequences are DFQATT and SNEGSKA (reference sequence). The CDR3 sequence is CRAPMWDTQYF. CDR3 bases: TGCAGGGCTCCAATGTGGGATACGCAGTATTTT.

The chain uses TRBV7-9 and TRBJ1-2; D not certain. V was pared by 4 bases and J by 2 bases, with 14 bases between. The CDR3 has 15 amino acids. Germline V gene lookup returns CDR1 SEHNR and CDR2 FQNEAQ (reference sequence). Here the CDR3 DNA reads TGTGCCAGCAGCTCCCAATTCGGGAGGAACTATGGCTACACCTTC. Its protein product is CASSSQFGRNYGYTF.

This clonotype appeared many times. This chain joins TRBV4-1 and TRBJ2-5; no clear D gene. The CDR3 covers 17 residues. V lost 0 bases and J 1 base, leaving 15 bases between the germline ends. Germline loops: CDR1 MGHRA, CDR2 YSYEKL. The DNA of the CDR3 is TGCGCCAGCAGCCAAGATCTTTCGCGGCGGATCCAAGAGACCCAGTACTTC. It specifies CASSQDLSRRIQETQYF.

J is TRBJ1-5 and V is TRBV20-1; D ambiguous. The V gene's germline CDR1 is DFQATT and CDR2 SNEGSKA (reference sequence). This CDR3 is built from 14 residues. V was shortened by 1 base and J by 1 base, with 8 bases between the two germline ends. Written as DNA, the CDR3 is TGCAGTGCTAGAGTTACCGTGAGCAATCAGCCCCAGCATTTT. Protein product: CSARVTVSNQPQHF.

The chain joins TRBV7-8 to TRBJ2-7; 14 bases agree with TRBD2. Germline loops: CDR1 SGHVS, CDR2 FQNEAQ. This CDR3 is built from 18 residues. J was trimmed by 0 bases and V by 1 base; bases with no gene match: 5. The CDR3 DNA reads as TGTGCCAGCAGCTTAGTGGGACTAGCGGGGGTTAGCTCCTACGAGCAGTACTTC. Translation: CASSLVGLAGVSSYEQYF.

The CDR3 spells CSVVGKNEQYF. CDR3 in DNA: TGCAGCGTTGTGGGGAAAAACGAGCAGTACTTC. The rearrangement uses TRBV29-1 and TRBJ2-4; D gene uncertain. Near its end, the DNA agrees better with TRBJ2-7, so the J call may be wrong. Germline V gene sequence: CDR1 SQVTM, CDR2 ANQGSEA. CDR3 length: 11 residues.

The CDR3 loop is CASSVGGRLAGVQETQYF. CDR3 nucleotide sequence: TGTGCCAGCAGCGTGGGCGGGAGGCTAGCGGGCGTCCAAGAGACCCAGTACTTC. The chain employs TRBV3-1 and TRBJ2-5, with 8 bases lining up with TRBD2. Germline V gene sequence: CDR1 LGHDT, CDR2 YNNKEL (reference sequence). There are 18 residues in the CDR3. V gave up 5 bases and J gave up 1 base; unmatched junction bases: 15.

The chain combines TRBV3-1 with TRBJ2-7; TRBD2 is a possible D gene (7 bases). Looked up from germline, CDR1 is LGHDT and CDR2 is YNNKEL (reference sequence). V was clipped by 0 bases and J by 10 bases, with 16 bases between them. CDR3 size: 14 residues. Written as DNA, the CDR3 is TGTGCCAGCAGCCAAGAGGGGGGGCCAGGGGCCCAGTACTTC. Translated: CASSQEGGPGAQYF.

This CDR3 reads CASSLSGVLGEKLFF. The DNA of the CDR3 is TGCGCCAGCAGCTTGTCCGGGGTTTTAGGTGAAAAACTGTTTTTT. The chain is built from TRBV5-1 and TRBJ1-4; D not certain. V was clipped by 1 base and J by 7 bases, with 14 bases between them. This CDR3 region has 15 residues. Germline assignment: CDR1 SGHRS and CDR2 YFSETQ.

The rearrangement uses TRBV10-3 and TRBJ2-5; 7 bases align to TRBD2. Looked up from germline, CDR1 is ENHRY and CDR2 is SYGVKD. V gave up 8 bases and J gave up 5 bases; unmatched junction bases: 2. The CDR3 totals 11 residues. The CDR3 nucleotides are TGTGCCATCGGCGGGGGTGAGACCCAGTACTTC. Protein sequence: CAIGGGETQYF.

This clonotype appeared many times. V is TRBV9 and J is TRBJ2-1; TRBD2 matches at 9 bases. Germline V gene data show CDR1 as SGDLS and CDR2 as YYNGEE. The trim removed 4 bases at V and 8 bases at J, leaving 10 bases unmatched. The CDR3 totals 15 residues. The chain's CDR3 is CASSSYGSGSDEQFF. For the CDR3, the DNA is TGTGCCAGCAGCTCCTATGGTAGCGGGAGTGATGAGCAGTTCTTC.

In its sample, this clonotype was seen a few times. The V gene is TRBV20-1, the J gene TRBJ2-1, with D perhaps given as TRBD1 or TRBD2 (6 bases each). The V end lost 4 bases, the J end lost 3 bases, and 19 bases lay between the germline ends. The CDR3 has 16 residues. The V gene's germline CDR1 is DFQATT and CDR2 SNEGSKA (reference sequence). CDR3 nucleotides: TGCAGTGCTAAGGGGGACAAGGGGGGATTCTACAATGAGCAGTTCTTC. Translation: CSAKGDKGGFYNEQFF.

The chain is built from TRBV20-1 and TRBJ2-1; TRBD2 aligns across 11 bases. Germline V gives CDR1 DFQATT, CDR2 SNEGSKA (reference sequence). CDR3 length: 15 amino acids. V shed 5 bases and J 9 bases; nucleotides not matched to a gene: 12. Here the CDR3 DNA reads TGCAGTGCTGATGGCCTAGCGGGAGGAGGAAGTGAGCAGTTCTTC. It is translated as CSADGLAGGGSEQFF.

This clonotype was seen a few times. The chain combines TRBV20-1 with TRBJ2-7; D ambiguous. The ends were cut back, 3 bases at V and 1 base at J, with 7 bases in the middle. The V gene's germline CDR1 is DFQATT and CDR2 SNEGSKA (reference sequence). This CDR3 contains 12 residues. CDR3 DNA sequence: TGCAGTGCTAGTGGGATGTCCTACGAGCAGTACTTC. Translation gives CSASGMSYEQYF.

This clonotype was recorded only once. A much larger clone sits a single nucleotide away, making a read error possible. This chain uses TRBV6-6 with TRBJ2-6, with D possibly being TRBD1 (6 bases). CDR3 length: 16 residues. V gave up 5 bases and J gave up 5 bases, with 16 bases separating them. From germline, CDR1 is MNHNY and CDR2 SVGAGI (reference sequence). The CDR3 DNA reads as TGTGCCAGCAGTCCCCGGACAGTCACCAGGGCCAACGTCCTGACTTTC. Amino acid sequence: CASSPRTVTRANVLTF.

This chain connects TRBV6-1 to TRBJ2-7, with D uncertain. The CDR3 length is 16 residues. V was shortened by 8 bases and J by 2 bases, with 22 bases between the two germline ends. Germline V gene lookup returns CDR1 MNHNS and CDR2 SASEGT. The CDR3 DNA reads as TGTGCCAGCGGGAATGGCGCACTCAAATTTACCTACGAGCAGTACTTC. Translation gives CASGNGALKFTYEQYF.

The chain joins TRBV9 to TRBJ2-1; 12 bases agree with TRBD2. This CDR3 comprises 16 residues. V dropped 3 bases and J dropped 6; count of bases not matched to a gene: 7. Germline-derived CDR1 and CDR2 are SGDLS and YYNGEE. The CDR3: CASSANPSGRGNEQFF. The DNA of the CDR3 is TGTGCCAGCAGCGCCAATCCTAGCGGGAGGGGCAATGAGCAGTTCTTC.